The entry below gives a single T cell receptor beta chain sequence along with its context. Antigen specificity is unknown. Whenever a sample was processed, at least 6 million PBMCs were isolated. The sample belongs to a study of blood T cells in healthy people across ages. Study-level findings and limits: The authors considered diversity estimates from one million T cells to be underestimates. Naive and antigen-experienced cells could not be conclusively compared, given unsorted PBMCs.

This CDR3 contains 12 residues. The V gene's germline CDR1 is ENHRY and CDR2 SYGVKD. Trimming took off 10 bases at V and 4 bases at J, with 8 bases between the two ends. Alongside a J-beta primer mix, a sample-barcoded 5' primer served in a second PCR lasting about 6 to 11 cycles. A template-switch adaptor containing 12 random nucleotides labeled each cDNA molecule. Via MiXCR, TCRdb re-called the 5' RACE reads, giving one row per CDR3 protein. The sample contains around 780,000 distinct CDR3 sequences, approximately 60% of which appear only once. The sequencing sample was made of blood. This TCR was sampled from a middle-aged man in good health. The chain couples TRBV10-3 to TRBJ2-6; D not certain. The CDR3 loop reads CATDRGANVLTF. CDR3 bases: TGTGCCACTGATAGAGGGGCCAACGTCCTGACTTTC.